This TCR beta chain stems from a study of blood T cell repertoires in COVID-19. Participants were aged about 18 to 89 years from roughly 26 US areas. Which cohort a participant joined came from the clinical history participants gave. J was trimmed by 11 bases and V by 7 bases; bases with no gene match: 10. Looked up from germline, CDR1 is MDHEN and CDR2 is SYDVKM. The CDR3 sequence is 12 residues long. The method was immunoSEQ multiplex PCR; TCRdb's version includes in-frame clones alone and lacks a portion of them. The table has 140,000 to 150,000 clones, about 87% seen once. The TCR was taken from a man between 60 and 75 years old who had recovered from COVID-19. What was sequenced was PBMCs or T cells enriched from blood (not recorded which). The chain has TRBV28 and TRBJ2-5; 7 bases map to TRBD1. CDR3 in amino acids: CASTPPRGPQYF. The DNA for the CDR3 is TGTGCCAGCACTCCCCCGAGGGGGCCACAGTACTTC.